Sequencing of this TCR beta chain was carried out in a study of blood T cells in healthy people across ages. The CDR3 has 14 amino acids. Trimming shortened V by 4 bases and J by 2 bases, and 12 bases separated the two germline ends. Germline V CDR1 and CDR2: PRHDT, FYEKMQ (reference sequence). This clonotype came up once. Sample-barcoded 5' priming and a J-beta primer mix drove a second PCR of about 6 to 11 cycles. In TCRdb, the 5' RACE reads were re-called with MiXCR into one record per CDR3 protein. The sample includes approximately 1,700,000 distinct CDR3 sequences, about two fifths of them seen just once.

The sequencing sample was made of blood. This receptor was taken from a human donor in good health. The J gene is TRBJ2-7, the V gene TRBV13; a possible D gene is TRBD1 (5 bases). The CDR3 protein is CASSYQGYTYEQYF. CDR3 coding DNA: TGTGCCAGCAGCTATCAGGGATACACCTACGAGCAGTACTTC.